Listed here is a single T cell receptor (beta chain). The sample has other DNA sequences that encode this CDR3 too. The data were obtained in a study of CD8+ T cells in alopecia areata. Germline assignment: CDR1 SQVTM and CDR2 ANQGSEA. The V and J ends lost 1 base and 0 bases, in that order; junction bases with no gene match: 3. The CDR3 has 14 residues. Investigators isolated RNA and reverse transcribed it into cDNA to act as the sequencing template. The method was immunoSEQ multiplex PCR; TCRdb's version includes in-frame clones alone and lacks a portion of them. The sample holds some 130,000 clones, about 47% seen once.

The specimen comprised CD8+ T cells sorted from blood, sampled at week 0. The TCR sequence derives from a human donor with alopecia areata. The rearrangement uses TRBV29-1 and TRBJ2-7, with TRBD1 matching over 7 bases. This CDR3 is CSVEGGDSSYEQYF. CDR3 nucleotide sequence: TGCAGCGTTGAAGGAGGGGACAGCTCCTACGAGCAGTACTTC.